This T cell receptor beta chain originates from a study of T-cell reconstitution after alpha-beta-depleted transplantation in children. The V and J ends lost 3 bases and 6 bases respectively, with 15 bases between them. The CDR3 consists of 14 residues. Molecular barcoding with unique molecular identifiers was used for the TCRbeta library. TCRdb passed the PCR reads through MiXCR, listing each CDR3 protein once. The data contain 170,000 or so distinct CDR3 sequences, about 6.4% of them singletons. The material sequenced was PBMCs from the stem cell graft donor, taken from the stem cell graft. This chain links TRBV12-3 or TRBV12-4 with TRBJ2-7; the D gene is possibly TRBD1 (5 bases). This TCR derives from a human donor who donated a stem cell graft to a child with Wiskott-Aldrich syndrome. In nucleotides, the CDR3 is TGTGCCAGCAGTTTTGGCAGGGCCTTGCTCGAGCAGTACTTC. Residues: CASSFGRALLEQYF.